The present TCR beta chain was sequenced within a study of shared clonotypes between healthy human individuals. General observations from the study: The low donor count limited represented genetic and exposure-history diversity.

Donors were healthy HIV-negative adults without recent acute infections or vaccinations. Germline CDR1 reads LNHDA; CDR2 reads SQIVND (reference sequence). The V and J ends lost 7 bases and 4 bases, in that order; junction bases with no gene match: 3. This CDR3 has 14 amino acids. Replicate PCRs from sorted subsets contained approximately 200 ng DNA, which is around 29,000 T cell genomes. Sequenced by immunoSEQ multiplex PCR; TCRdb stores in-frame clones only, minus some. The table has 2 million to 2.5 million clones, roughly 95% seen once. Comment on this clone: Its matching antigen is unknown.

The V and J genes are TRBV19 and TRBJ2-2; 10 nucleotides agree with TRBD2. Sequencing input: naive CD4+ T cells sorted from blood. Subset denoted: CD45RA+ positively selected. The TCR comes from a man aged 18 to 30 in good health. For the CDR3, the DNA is TGTGCCAGTAAGCTAGCGGGAGTCACCGGGGAGCTGTTTTTT. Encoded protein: CASKLAGVTGELFF.